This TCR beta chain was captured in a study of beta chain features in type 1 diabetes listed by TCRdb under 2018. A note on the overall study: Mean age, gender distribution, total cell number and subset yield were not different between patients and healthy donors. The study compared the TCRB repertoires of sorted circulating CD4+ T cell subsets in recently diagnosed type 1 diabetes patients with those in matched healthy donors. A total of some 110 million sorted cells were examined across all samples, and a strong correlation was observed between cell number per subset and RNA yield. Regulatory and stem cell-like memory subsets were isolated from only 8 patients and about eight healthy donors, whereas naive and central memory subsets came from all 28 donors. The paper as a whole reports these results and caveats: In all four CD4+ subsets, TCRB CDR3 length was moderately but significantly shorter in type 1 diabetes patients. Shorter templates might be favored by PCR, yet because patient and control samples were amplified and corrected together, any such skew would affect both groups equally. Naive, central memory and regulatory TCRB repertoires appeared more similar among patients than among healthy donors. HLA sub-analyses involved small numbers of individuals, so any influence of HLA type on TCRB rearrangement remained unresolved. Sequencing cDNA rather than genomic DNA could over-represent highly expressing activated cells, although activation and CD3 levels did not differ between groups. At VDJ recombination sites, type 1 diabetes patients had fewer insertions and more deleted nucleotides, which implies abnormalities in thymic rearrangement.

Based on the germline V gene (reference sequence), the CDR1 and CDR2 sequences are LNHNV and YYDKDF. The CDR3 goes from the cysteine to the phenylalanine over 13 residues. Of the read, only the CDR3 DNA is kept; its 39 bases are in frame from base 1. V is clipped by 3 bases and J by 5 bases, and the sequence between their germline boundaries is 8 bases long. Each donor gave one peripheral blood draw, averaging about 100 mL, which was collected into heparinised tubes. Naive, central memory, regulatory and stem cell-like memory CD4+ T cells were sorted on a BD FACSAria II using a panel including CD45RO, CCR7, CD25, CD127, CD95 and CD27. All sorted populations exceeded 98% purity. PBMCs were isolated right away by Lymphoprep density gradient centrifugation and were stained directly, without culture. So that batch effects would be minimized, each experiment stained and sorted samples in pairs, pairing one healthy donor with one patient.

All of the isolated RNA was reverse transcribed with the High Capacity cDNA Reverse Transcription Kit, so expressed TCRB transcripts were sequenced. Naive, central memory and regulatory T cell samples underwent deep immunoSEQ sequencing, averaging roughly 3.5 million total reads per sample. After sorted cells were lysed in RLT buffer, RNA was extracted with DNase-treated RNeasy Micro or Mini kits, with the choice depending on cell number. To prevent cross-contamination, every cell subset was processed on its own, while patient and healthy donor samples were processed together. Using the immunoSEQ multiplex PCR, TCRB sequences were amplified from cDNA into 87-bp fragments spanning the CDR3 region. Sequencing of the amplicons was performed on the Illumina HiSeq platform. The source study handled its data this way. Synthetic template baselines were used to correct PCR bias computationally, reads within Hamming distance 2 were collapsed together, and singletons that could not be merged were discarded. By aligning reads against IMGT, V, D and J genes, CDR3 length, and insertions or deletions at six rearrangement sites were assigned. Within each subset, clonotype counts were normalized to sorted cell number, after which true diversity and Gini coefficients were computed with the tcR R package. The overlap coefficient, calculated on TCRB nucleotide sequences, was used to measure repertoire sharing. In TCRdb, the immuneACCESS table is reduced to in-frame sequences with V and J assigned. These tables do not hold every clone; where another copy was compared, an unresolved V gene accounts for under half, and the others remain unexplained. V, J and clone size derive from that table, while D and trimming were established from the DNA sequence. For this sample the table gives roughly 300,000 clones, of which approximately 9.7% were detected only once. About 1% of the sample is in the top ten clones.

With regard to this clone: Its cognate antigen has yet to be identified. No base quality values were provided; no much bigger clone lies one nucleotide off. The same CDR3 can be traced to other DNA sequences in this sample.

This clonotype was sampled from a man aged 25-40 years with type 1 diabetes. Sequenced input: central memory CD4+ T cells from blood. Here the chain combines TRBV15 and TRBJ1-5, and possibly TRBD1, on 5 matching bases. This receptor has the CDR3 CATSRGGDQPQHF. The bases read TGTGCCACCAGCAGGGGGGGGGATCAGCCCCAGCATTTT.